This entry describes one T cell receptor beta chain. Its recognized antigen is unknown. Nothing much larger sits one base from this clone, and base qualities are not available. These data belong to a study of T-cell memory formation after mild COVID-19 (dated by TCRdb to 2020 to 2023). Concerning the study at large: TCR sequence clusters from the two donors were found to be largely donor specific. In two donors, T-cell clones that expanded and contracted after mild COVID-19 were tracked by sequencing TCRalpha and TCRbeta repertoires over time. Two young, previously healthy adult volunteers, one female and one male, were included in the cohort.

The paper as a whole reports these results and caveats: Contracting CD4+ clones were found mainly in CM and EM memory subsets, while CD8+ clones were enriched in EMRA. Clones contracting from day 15 to 85 had balanced CD4/CD8 phenotypes, while a second wave expanding from day 15 to 37 was biased towards CD4+. Only a couple of mild cases were covered in the study, and larger cohorts including severe cases with pre-infection samples were considered necessary. SARS-CoV-2 specificity was not confirmed for the second-wave clones peaking on day 37. The detection of some responding clones in pre-infection memory suggests that pre-existing cross-reactive memory T cells joined the SARS-CoV-2 response.

Ficoll-Paque density gradient centrifugation was the method used to isolate PBMCs. From the cysteine through the phenylalanine, the CDR3 covers 15 amino acids. Just CDR3 DNA is preserved here, 45 bases in frame from base 1. The germline V gene yields SGHTA for CDR1 and FQGTGA for CDR2. Here V drops 5 bases and J drops 0 bases, and the junction holds 4 bases not matched to any gene. Sequencing took place on an Illumina NovaSeq 6000. Using 5'RACE with constant-segment primers, TCRalpha and TCRbeta cDNA libraries were constructed, with sample barcodes and unique molecular identifiers added in the process. RNA was extracted from every sample with Trizol reagent. The libraries were amplified in two PCR steps, and the second step added a second sample barcode and Illumina TruSeq adapters. Libraries were sequenced on an Illumina NovaSeq with 2 x 150 bp paired-end reads. The study's processing was this. Demultiplexing of reads and collapsing into UMI-guided consensus sequences were performed with migec v1.2.7. Using mixcr v2.1.11, UMI consensuses were aligned to TRA and TRB V and J templates and then assembled into clonotypes. A clonotype was counted as expanded or contracted only if both edgeR and NoisET called the change significant, with noise models trained on biological replicates. For edgeR calls, the cutoffs were a false discovery rate-adjusted p below 0.01 and a log2 fold-change threshold of 1. As an exploratory analysis of dynamics, max-normalized trajectories of the 1000 most abundant clonotypes were examined by PCA with hierarchical clustering. Separately sequenced CD4+ and CD8+ repertoires were used to assign a CD4 or CD8 phenotype to each responding clone. TCRdb reworked the public reads: Q25 trimming with fastp, MiXCR clone assembly, productive beta chains retained. Rows are unified per CDR3 protein, each entry keeping the most common DNA and genes. TCRdb's processing, not the authors', yielded these V and J calls. For this sample there are some 260,000 distinct CDR3 sequences; over 15% appear just once. The ten biggest clones cover about 3.5% of the sample.

The clonotype was recovered from a man aged 18-30 years who had mild COVID-19 (a few samples of this study predate the infection). The sample titles of this study are shuffled in the database, so cell type and time point are left out; the donor was told from shared clones. The sequenced sample consisted of PBMCs or a T cell subset sorted from them (not recorded which). The chain joins TRBV7-3 to TRBJ2-1; 7 central nucleotides agree with TRBD1. The nucleotides read TGTGCCAGCAGCCGTGGACAGGCCTCCTACAATGAGCAGTTCTTC. Its translation reads: CASSRGQASYNEQFF.